These 11 T cell receptor beta chains share one sample of origin, sequenced in a study of shared clonotypes between healthy human individuals. Produced via immunoSEQ multiplex PCR; TCRdb's table is partial and in-frame only. The table lists around 750,000 clones, about 74% of them singletons, with roughly 1.7% in the top ten. Material: memory CD4+ T cells sorted from blood. Stated subset: CD45RA-negative fraction. These receptors were collected from a woman aged 25 to 39 in good health.

This clone was recorded only once. The V and J genes are TRBV28 and TRBJ1-2, with 8 bases fitting TRBD1. Germline CDR1 MDHEN, CDR2 SYDVKM. The CDR3 is 16 residues long. V lost 3 bases and J lost 6; bases outside the gene matches: 12. The CDR3 sequence: CASSLAARTGLDGYTF. CDR3 in DNA: TGTGCCAGCAGTTTGGCCGCTCGGACAGGGCTGGATGGCTACACCTTC.

V is TRBV9 and J is TRBJ2-1, with 9 positions matching TRBD1. Germline trimming cut 6 bases from V and 8 bases from J; bases unmatched to any gene: 3. Germline lookup yields CDR1 SGDLS and CDR2 YYNGEE. This CDR3 is 12 amino acids long. Written as DNA, the CDR3 is TGTGCCAGCACCCGACAGGGGGATGAGCAGTTCTTC. Its translation is CASTRQGDEQFF.

The chain couples TRBV7-2 to TRBJ2-4; 10 bases match TRBD1. With V trimmed by 2 bases and J by 1 base, 2 bases remained unmatched. CDR3 length equals 16 residues. Germline CDR1 reads SGHTA; CDR2 reads FQGNSA. The CDR3 DNA sequence: TGTGCCAGCAGCTTACCGGGACAGGGGGCCAAAAACATTCAGTACTTC. The encoded protein is CASSLPGQGAKNIQYF.

The CDR3 reads CASSLDRDYGYTF. CDR3 in DNA: TGTGCCAGCAGTTTGGACAGGGACTATGGCTACACCTTC. This chain joins TRBV27 and TRBJ1-2, with 8 nucleotides matching TRBD1. Germline loops: CDR1 MNHEY, CDR2 SMNVEV (reference sequence). This CDR3 region has 13 residues. The V segment lost 3 bases and the J segment 3 bases; nucleotides outside the gene matches: 0.

This clone was seen a few times. Other nucleotide sequences in the sample specify the same CDR3. This chain uses TRBV10-1 with TRBJ2-3; no clear D. The CDR3 sequence is 14 residues long. CDR1 is WNHNN and CDR2 is SYGVQD in the germline V gene (reference sequence). V was cut by 5 bases and J by 0 bases, with 9 bases left in between. This CDR3 reads CASSPWGSTDTQYF. The CDR3 DNA sequence: TGCGCCAGCAGTCCCTGGGGTAGCACAGATACGCAGTATTTT.

The CDR3 DNA follows: TGTGCCAGCAGCTTTGGCGGTTCGTGGGAGCAGTACTTC. It encodes CASSFGGSWEQYF. The V and J genes are TRBV5-5 and TRBJ2-7; D ambiguous. Germline values: CDR1 SGHKS, CDR2 YYEKEE (reference sequence). This CDR3 region has 13 residues. Trimming pared 2 bases from V and 7 bases from J, leaving 13 bases between.

This chain joins TRBV28 and TRBJ2-7, with a tentative D call TRBD1 (6 bases). The CDR3 is made up of 16 amino acids. The germline V and J ends were trimmed by 4 bases and 3 bases, with 19 bases remaining between them. Germline-derived CDR1 and CDR2 are MDHEN and SYDVKM. This CDR3 is CASSSSGTRGYYEQYF. The CDR3 nucleotides are TGTGCCAGCAGTTCCTCCGGGACAAGGGGGTACTACGAGCAGTACTTC. Variable domain in full (rest from reference TRBV28 and TRBJ2-7): DVKVTQSSRYLVKRTGEKVFLECVQDMDHENMFWYRQDPGLGLRLIYFSYDVKMKEKGDIPEGYSVSREKKERFSLILESASTNQTSMYLCASSSSGTRGYYEQYFGPGTRLTVT.

The chain combines TRBV5-6 with TRBJ1-4, with 7 bases that match TRBD1. CDR3 length: 14 residues. The germline V gene has CDR1 SGHDT and CDR2 YYEEEE. V shed 2 bases and J 10 bases; nucleotides not matched to a gene: 8. The CDR3 bases are TGTGCCAGCAGCTTCCTGCAGGGGGAATTAAAACTGTTTTTT. It encodes CASSFLQGELKLFF.

This clone was detected a few times. This chain connects TRBV11-3 to TRBJ1-1; no definite D call. CDR1 is SGHNT, CDR2 YENEEA, per germline. V gave up 5 bases and J gave up 1 base, with 8 bases separating them. The CDR3 has 13 residues. The CDR3 here is CASSADTNTEAFF. Here the CDR3 DNA reads TGTGCCAGCAGCGCAGACACGAACACTGAAGCTTTCTTT.

Concerning this clone itself: The same CDR3 is also encoded by other DNA sequences in this sample. The chain couples TRBV15 to TRBJ2-3; D call uncertain. CDR3 length: 15 residues. Looked up from germline, CDR1 is LNHNV and CDR2 is YYDKDF (reference sequence). V gave up 0 bases and J gave up 2 bases, with 9 bases separating them. CDR3 nucleotides: TGTGCCACCAGCAGAGAAAAACAGAACACAGATACGCAGTATTTT. It specifies CATSREKQNTDTQYF.

The chain is built from TRBV27 and TRBJ2-2; no reliable D call. The CDR3 sequence is 13 residues long. The germline gives CDR1 MNHEY, CDR2 SMNVEV (reference sequence). Deletions cut 6 bases from V and 1 base from J, with 6 bases between. The CDR3 region has the DNA TGTGCCAGCAGCATTATGAACACCGGGGAGCTGTTTTTT. Residues: CASSIMNTGELFF.